This T cell receptor beta chain comes out of a study of vaccination and CD4 T cells after COVID-19. In the study overall: Each participant underwent a two-dose regimen of either the BNT162b2 or the mRNA-1273 vaccine. The stimulus for the cells was overlapping spike peptides derived from SARS-CoV-2, HCoV-NL63, HCoV-OC43 and HCoV-229E. The study, taken as a whole, reports: The researchers studied relatively few convalescent patients and omitted early post-infection timepoints.

The sample's treatment: approximately nine-day PBMC culture with coronavirus spike peptide pools or control peptides (ViraFEST assay). Germline CDR1 is SGHNT and CDR2 is YENEEA. V was clipped by 5 bases and J by 5 bases; unmatched bases: 7. There are 15 residues in the CDR3. Cultured CD4+ T cell DNA underwent sequencing with the Oncomine TCR Beta short-read assay. The source of extracted genomic DNA was cultured CD4+ T cells. A single record per CDR3 protein comes from TCRdb applying MiXCR to the PCR reads. The sample gives 9,000 to 9,500 distinct CDR3 sequences, roughly 50% of which show up once; less than 8.5% is in the top ten. Turning to this clonotype: Its antigen is undetermined.

The sequence was obtained from a human donor who had recovered from COVID-19. The sequenced material came from CD4+ T cells from blood, cultured in vitro. The chain is built from TRBV11-3 and TRBJ2-1; 9 positions match TRBD2. This CDR3 reads CASSPRGGLDNEQFF. DNA of the CDR3: TGTGCCAGCAGCCCGCGGGGGGGACTGGACAATGAGCAGTTCTTC.